The 18 T cell receptor beta chains below were found in one sample sequenced in a study of OX40 agonist ivuxolimab in advanced cancers. The table came from immunoSEQ multiplex PCR; TCRdb's copy has only in-frame clones and leaves some out. The data contain about 71,000 clones, roughly nine tenths of them seen just once; the ten biggest clones take up about 15%. The material was CD4+ or CD8+ T cells sorted from blood, obtained in a trial of the OX40 agonist ivuxolimab. All receptors come from an adult with an advanced solid tumor such as melanoma, head and neck, liver or kidney cancer.

V is TRBV27 and J is TRBJ2-3, with TRBD1 identical over 9 bases. The ends lost 5 bases at V and 3 bases at J; junction bases unmatched: 3. Germline assignment: CDR1 MNHEY and CDR2 SMNVEV (reference sequence). This CDR3 contains 14 residues. For the CDR3, the DNA is TGTGCCAGCAGTGACAGGGGGGTGACAGATACGCAGTATTTT. Translated, it gives CASSDRGVTDTQYF.

This clone turned up a few times. This chain joins TRBV9 and TRBJ1-1, with unresolved D. The germline gives CDR1 SGDLS, CDR2 YYNGEE. V lost 1 base and J 2 bases, leaving 9 bases between the germline ends. The length of the CDR3 is 14 residues. Written as DNA, the CDR3 is TGTGCCAGCAGCGTAAGGAGCATCAACACTGAAGCTTTCTTT. Translating gives CASSVRSINTEAFF.

The chain employs TRBV19 and TRBJ1-1; D not certain. Germline V gives CDR1 LNHDA, CDR2 SQIVND (reference sequence). CDR3 length equals 12 residues. The V gene lost 5 bases and the J gene lost 7 bases, with 11 bases spanning the gap. CDR3: CASSDRPDEAFF. The CDR3 DNA is TGTGCCAGTAGTGACCGCCCGGATGAAGCTTTCTTT.

This sequence joins TRBV4-1 and TRBJ2-1; 9 nucleotides line up with TRBD2. The CDR3 extends over 18 amino acids. CDR1 and CDR2 from the germline V gene are MGHRA and YSYEKL. J lost 0 bases, V lost 0 bases, and 6 bases had no gene match. The CDR3 spells CASSQEISGSPSYNEQFF. For the CDR3, the DNA is TGCGCCAGCAGCCAAGAGATTAGCGGGAGCCCCTCCTACAATGAGCAGTTCTTC.

The CDR3 protein is CASSALTRGGVGYTF. The CDR3 DNA reads as TGTGCCAGCAGCGCTCTGACCAGGGGCGGGGTTGGCTACACCTTC. The chain joins TRBV9 to TRBJ1-2; D possibly corresponds to TRBD1 (6 bases). Looked up from germline, CDR1 is SGDLS and CDR2 is YYNGEE. V lost 3 bases and J 7 bases, leaving 19 bases between the germline ends. The CDR3 totals 15 residues.

The V call is TRBV28, the J call TRBJ2-7; 11 bases are shared with TRBD2. The length of the CDR3 is 16 residues. V lost 2 bases to trimming and J lost 7 bases; unmatched junction nucleotides: 10. CDR1 is MDHEN and CDR2 is SYDVKM in the germline V gene. The CDR3 nucleotides read TGTGCCAGCAGTTTACCAGGACTAGCGGGTTGGTATGAGCAGTACTTC. This gives the protein CASSLPGLAGWYEQYF. Full variable domain (remainder filled in from reference TRBV28 and TRBJ2-7): DVKVTQSSRYLVKRTGEKVFLECVQDMDHENMFWYRQDPGLGLRLIYFSYDVKMKEKGDIPEGYSVSREKKERFSLILESASTNQTSMYLCASSLPGLAGWYEQYFGPGTRLTVT.

This sequence joins TRBV18 and TRBJ2-3; D might be TRBD1 (8 bases). Germline loops: CDR1 KGHSH, CDR2 LQKENI. V shed 6 bases and J shed 2 bases, with 21 bases lying between them. The CDR3 runs 17 residues. The CDR3 loop reads CASSGTGVRDYTDTQYF. CDR3 nucleotide sequence: TGTGCCAGCTCCGGGACAGGCGTCCGGGACTACACAGATACGCAGTATTTT.

The chain carries TRBV7-9 and TRBJ2-7, with a weak D call TRBD2 (6 bases). The germline V gene encodes CDR1 SEHNR and CDR2 FQNEAQ (reference sequence). Trimming took 1 base from V and 5 from J, leaving 12 bases between them. This CDR3 has 14 residues. As DNA, the CDR3 is TGTGCCAGCAGCTTAGGGGGAGGCCCTGACGAGCAGTACTTC. This translates into CASSLGGGPDEQYF.

This sequence joins TRBV4-1 and TRBJ1-5; TRBD1 might be the D (5 bases). From germline, CDR1 is MGHRA and CDR2 YSYEKL. The CDR3 consists of 16 residues. The V end was cut by 1 base, the J end by 0 bases, with 10 bases between. In DNA form, the CDR3 reads TGCGCCAGCAGCCAAGCCAGGGAAATTAGCAATCAGCCCCAGCATTTT. Residues: CASSQAREISNQPQHF.

The chain joins TRBV27 to TRBJ2-5; 14 nucleotides match TRBD2. The length of the CDR3 is 18 residues. CDR1 and CDR2 from the germline V gene are MNHEY and SMNVEV (reference sequence). The V gene end was trimmed by 1 base and the J gene end by 5 bases; junction bases not matched to a gene: 9. CDR3: CASSLFGTSGSEEETQYF. The CDR3, as DNA: TGTGCCAGCAGTTTATTTGGGACTAGCGGGAGTGAAGAGGAGACCCAGTACTTC.

This chain connects TRBV7-9 to TRBJ2-7, with TRBD1 matching over 9 bases. The CDR3 has 14 residues. V lost 5 bases, J lost 3 bases, and 5 bases stayed unmatched. From germline, CDR1 is SEHNR and CDR2 FQNEAQ (reference sequence). CDR3 protein: CASSKPGQGYEQYF. The CDR3 nucleotides are TGTGCCAGCAGCAAACCGGGACAGGGCTACGAGCAGTACTTC.

The rearrangement links TRBV9 to TRBJ2-1, with TRBD1 matching 9 bases. Unmatched junction bases numbered 6, after V lost 4 bases and J lost 4 bases. Germline V CDR1 and CDR2: SGDLS, YYNGEE. This CDR3 comprises 15 residues. CDR3: CASSSIGTGYNEQFF. The CDR3 nucleotides read TGTGCCAGCAGCTCGATCGGGACAGGGTACAATGAGCAGTTCTTC.

The CDR3 region is CASAGTGGPNQPQHF. The CDR3 nucleotides read TGTGCCAGCGCAGGGACAGGGGGTCCCAATCAGCCCCAGCATTTT. The J gene is TRBJ1-5, the V gene TRBV27, with 11 bases identical to TRBD1. Per the germline V gene, CDR1 is MNHEY and CDR2 is SMNVEV (reference sequence). J gave up 3 bases and V 8 bases, and 6 bases lay outside the gene matches. The CDR3 runs to 15 residues.

The V and J genes are TRBV21-1 and TRBJ1-1. TRBV21-1 is labeled a pseudogene. CDR3 length equals 10 residues. As DNA, the CDR3 is TGTGCCAGCGGAGAGACTGAAGCTTTCTTT. Protein sequence: CASGETEAFF.

V is TRBV4-3 and J is TRBJ2-5; 9 bases agree with TRBD2. This CDR3 comprises 15 residues. Germline CDR1 and CDR2: LGHNA and YSLEER. J gave up 5 bases and V 4 bases, and 8 bases lay outside the gene matches. CDR3 sequence reads: CASSLSGLARETQYF. In DNA, the CDR3 is TGCGCCAGCAGCCTCTCCGGACTAGCGAGGGAGACCCAGTACTTC.

The chain links TRBV19 to TRBJ1-1; tentatively, D is TRBD1 (6 bases). CDR3 size: 15 residues. The germline CDR1 and CDR2 sequences are LNHDA and SQIVND (reference sequence). Trimming stripped 1 base from V and 7 bases from J, with 16 bases between. This CDR3 reads CASSIGRGRGYEAFF. As DNA, the CDR3 is TGTGCCAGTAGTATAGGTCGGGGCAGGGGATATGAAGCTTTCTTT.

The chain uses TRBV28 and TRBJ1-5; a possible D gene is TRBD1 (5 bases). CDR1 MDHEN and CDR2 SYDVKM come from the germline V gene. Trimming removed 3 bases at V and 0 bases at J, with 15 bases between. The CDR3 length is 17 residues. For the CDR3, the DNA is TGTGCCAGCAGTTTGCCCGGGACTGCGTATAGCAATCAGCCCCAGCATTTT. This translates into CASSLPGTAYSNQPQHF.

CDR3 bases: TGTGCCAGCAGTTACACGGAGGGTGGTCAGCCCCAGCATTTT. It is translated as CASSYTEGGQPQHF. This chain uses TRBV6-5 with TRBJ1-5; D remains ambiguous. The CDR3 consists of 14 residues. The germline V gene encodes CDR1 MNHEY and CDR2 SVGAGI. Trimming took off 2 bases at V and 6 bases at J, with 11 bases between the two ends.